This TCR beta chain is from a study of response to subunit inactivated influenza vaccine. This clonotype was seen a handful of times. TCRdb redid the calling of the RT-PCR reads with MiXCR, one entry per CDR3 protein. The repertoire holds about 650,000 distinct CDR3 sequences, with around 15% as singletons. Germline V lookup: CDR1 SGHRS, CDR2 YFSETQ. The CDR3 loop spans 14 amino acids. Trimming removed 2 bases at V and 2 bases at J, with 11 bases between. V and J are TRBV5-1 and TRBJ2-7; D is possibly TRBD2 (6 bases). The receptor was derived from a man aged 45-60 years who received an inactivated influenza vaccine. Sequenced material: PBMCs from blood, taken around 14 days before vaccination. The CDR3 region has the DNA TGCGCCAGCAGCTTAGGGGACTGGACCTACGAGCAGTACTTC. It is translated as CASSLGDWTYEQYF.